One sample yielded the 30 T cell receptor beta chains listed below, sequenced in a study of T cells after yellow fever vaccination. From the 5' RACE reads, TCRdb called clonotypes with MiXCR, one entry per CDR3 protein. The sample yields about 230,000 distinct CDR3 sequences, about 7% seen once. This specimen was CD4+ T cells sorted from PBMCs, taken on the day of the yellow fever booster vaccination. These receptors originate from a man aged 30 to 39 who received the YFV17D yellow fever vaccine.

This clonotype was counted ten times or more. As DNA, the CDR3 is TGTGCCAGCAGCATTTGGACTAGCGGGAGTTCAGATACGCAGTATTTT. Its translation is CASSIWTSGSSDTQYF. This chain connects TRBV7-9 to TRBJ2-3, with 13 bases aligning to TRBD2. The CDR3 extends over 16 amino acids. The germline gives CDR1 SEHNR, CDR2 FQNEAQ (reference sequence). V was pared by 5 bases and J by 4 bases, with 6 bases of the junction left unmatched.

The table lists this clonotype with many counts. This chain joins TRBV9 and TRBJ2-5; D gene unclear. CDR1 and CDR2 from the germline V gene are SGDLS and YYNGEE. Trimming took 1 base from V and 5 from J, leaving 12 bases between them. CDR3 length equals 14 residues. The CDR3 spells CASSVRGSLETQYF. For the CDR3, the DNA is TGTGCCAGCAGCGTAAGAGGTAGTTTGGAGACCCAGTACTTC. The full variable domain, in which reference TRBV9 and TRBJ2-5 provide the parts outside the CDR3, is DSGVTQTPKHLITATGQRVTLRCSPRSGDLSVYWYQQSLDQGLQFLIQYYNGEERAKGNILERFSAQQFPDLHSELNLSSLELGDSALYFCASSVRGSLETQYFGPGTRLLVL.

This clonotype was seen at least ten times. The chain employs TRBV3-1 and TRBJ1-2, with 10 bases identical to TRBD1. The V segment lost 1 base and the J segment 4 bases; nucleotides outside the gene matches: 0. This CDR3 is 14 amino acids long. Germline V lookup: CDR1 LGHDT, CDR2 YNNKEL (reference sequence). CDR3 nucleotides: TGTGCCAGCAGCCAAGGACAGGGGGCCTATGGCTACACCTTC. It translates to CASSQGQGAYGYTF.

This clonotype was found many times. V is TRBV7-2 and J is TRBJ2-3; D is unresolved. V lost 0 bases and J lost 0, with 10 bases in between. CDR3 length equals 16 residues. Germline V gene data show CDR1 as SGHTA and CDR2 as FQGNSA. The CDR3 sequence is CASSLAKTFSTDTQYF. DNA of the CDR3: TGTGCCAGCAGCTTAGCGAAGACTTTTAGCACAGATACGCAGTATTTT.

This chain joins TRBV20-1 and TRBJ2-3; TRBD2 agrees at 7 bases. Germline trimming cut 1 base from V and 6 bases from J; bases unmatched to any gene: 10. From germline, CDR1 is DFQATT and CDR2 SNEGSKA (reference sequence). The CDR3 consists of 15 residues. CDR3 in amino acids: CSARGLARPMDTQYF. The CDR3, as DNA: TGCAGTGCTAGAGGACTAGCTCGGCCCATGGATACGCAGTATTTT.

The table lists this clonotype with many counts. J is TRBJ2-2 and V is TRBV12-3 or TRBV12-4; D is uncertain. The CDR3 contains 14 residues. V lost 11 bases and J 0 bases, leaving 13 bases between the germline ends. CDR3: CAGTRLPNTGELFF. The CDR3 DNA reads as TGTGCCGGCACCCGGCTGCCGAACACCGGGGAGCTGTTTTTT.

This clonotype has a handful of counts. This chain links TRBV20-1 with TRBJ2-5; 7 positions match TRBD1. Trimming at V came to 0 bases and at J to 0 bases, leaving 7 bases not matched to a gene. This CDR3 region has 16 residues. Germline V gene data show CDR1 as DFQATT and CDR2 as SNEGSKA (reference sequence). The CDR3 DNA follows: TGCAGTGCTAGAGACCGGGACAGAGGGTACCAAGAGACCCAGTACTTC. Translation gives CSARDRDRGYQETQYF.

This clonotype was detected many times. V gene TRBV12-3 or TRBV12-4 combines with J gene TRBJ2-7, with D uncertain. The CDR3 is 13 amino acids. V lost 5 bases to trimming and J lost 1 base, with 9 bases between them. The CDR3 DNA is TGTGCCAGCAGTCCCAGGCGATCCTACGAGCAGTACTTC. Translation gives CASSPRRSYEQYF.

The V call is TRBV20-1, the J call TRBJ2-1; 10 bases are a match to TRBD2. CDR1 and CDR2 (germline): DFQATT, SNEGSKA (reference sequence). The CDR3 contains 15 residues. V was pared by 5 bases and J by 3 bases, with 7 bases of the junction left unmatched. The CDR3 spells CSADSGRHIYNEQFF. The CDR3 nucleotides are TGCAGTGCTGATAGCGGGAGGCATATCTACAATGAGCAGTTCTTC.

This clonotype has only a few counts. CDR3 loop: CASSRPGGGKLFF. CDR3 nucleotides: TGTGCCAGCAGCAGGCCAGGGGGGGGAAAACTGTTTTTT. This chain links TRBV21-1 with TRBJ1-4; the table's D call, TRBD1, has no DNA check behind it. TRBV21-1 is annotated as a pseudogene. This CDR3 contains 13 residues.

This clonotype was recorded at least ten times. The chain is built from TRBV7-2 and TRBJ1-1; maybe TRBD1 (6 bases). Germline V gives CDR1 SGHTA, CDR2 FQGNSA. CDR3 length: 13 residues. Trimming removed 4 bases at V and 1 base at J, with 7 bases between. CDR3 residues: CASSWTANTEAFF. The CDR3, as DNA: TGTGCCAGCAGCTGGACAGCGAACACTGAAGCTTTCTTT.

This chain joins TRBV5-4 and TRBJ2-7; a weak D match, TRBD2 (6 bases). Germline CDR1 reads SGHNT; CDR2 reads YYREEE (reference sequence). The V end lost 5 bases, the J end lost 6 bases, and 18 bases lay between the germline ends. The CDR3 covers 14 residues. CDR3 coding DNA: TGTGCCAGCAGGATGGCGGCGGAGGGGCTCGAGCAGTACTTC. Translated: CASRMAAEGLEQYF.

This clonotype was observed a few times. V usage is TRBV12-3 or TRBV12-4 and J usage is TRBJ1-2, with 8 bases lining up with TRBD1. With V trimmed by 5 bases and J by 3 bases, 2 bases remained unmatched. The CDR3 sequence is 13 residues long. As DNA, the CDR3 is TGTGCCAGCAGTCCAGGGGGCGACTATGGCTACACCTTC. Residues: CASSPGGDYGYTF.

This clonotype was seen a handful of times. The chain carries TRBV19 and TRBJ2-3; 8 bases align to TRBD1. Germline assignment: CDR1 LNHDA and CDR2 SQIVND (reference sequence). CDR3 size: 16 residues. V gave up 7 bases and J gave up 3 bases; unmatched junction bases: 12. CDR3 DNA: TGTGCCAGTACTTCCCGGACAGGGTCTTCTACAGATACGCAGTATTTT. Protein product: CASTSRTGSSTDTQYF.

CDR3 residues: CASSPDGQVGSYEQYF. CDR3 coding DNA: TGCGCCAGCAGCCCCGATGGACAGGTCGGGTCCTACGAGCAGTACTTC. The V and J genes are TRBV5-1 and TRBJ2-7; 7 bases fit TRBD1. Germline CDR1 SGHRS, CDR2 YFSETQ. With V trimmed by 4 bases and J by 1 base, 11 bases remained unmatched. There are 16 residues in the CDR3.

This clonotype came up a few times. The rearrangement joins TRBV7-2 to TRBJ1-6; 8 bases map to TRBD1. This CDR3 is 16 amino acids long. With V trimmed by 5 bases and J by 8 bases, 11 bases remained unmatched. Germline V CDR1 and CDR2: SGHTA, FQGNSA. DNA for the CDR3: TGTGCCAGCAGCCGTACGTGGACGGACAGGGATTCACCCCTCCACTTT. This sequence encodes CASSRTWTDRDSPLHF.

The chain uses TRBV5-1 and TRBJ1-4; TRBD1 is a possible D gene (6 bases). Germline CDR1 is SGHRS and CDR2 is YFSETQ. The CDR3 runs to 16 residues. V gave up 4 bases and J gave up 0 bases, with 13 bases separating them. As DNA, the CDR3 is TGCGCCAGCAGCCGGGGGCCCGTTGCAACTAATGAAAAACTGTTTTTT. The encoded protein is CASSRGPVATNEKLFF.

In nucleotides, the CDR3 is TGTGCCAGCATGACTCAACTTATCTCTGGGGCCAACGTCCTGACTTTC. Encoded protein: CASMTQLISGANVLTF. V gene TRBV2 combines with J gene TRBJ2-6; D is unclear. The CDR3 has 16 residues. The germline CDR1 and CDR2 sequences are SNHLY and FYNNEI. Trimming shortened V by 7 bases and J by 0 bases, and 13 bases separated the two germline ends.

This clonotype was observed a handful of times. V usage is TRBV5-1 and J usage is TRBJ2-3; 10 nucleotides match TRBD2. Germline V gene lookup returns CDR1 SGHRS and CDR2 YFSETQ. J lost 6 bases, V lost 0 bases, and 7 bases had no gene match. CDR3 length: 16 amino acids. CDR3 loop: CASSLAPLAGVDTQYF. As DNA, the CDR3 is TGCGCCAGCAGCTTGGCCCCCCTAGCGGGAGTGGATACGCAGTATTTT.

At least ten counts were recorded for this clonotype. V is TRBV6-2 or TRBV6-3 and J is TRBJ2-1, with 13 bases matching TRBD2. J lost 2 bases, V lost 4 bases, and 2 bases had no gene match. The CDR3 contains 16 residues. The V gene's germline CDR1 is MNHEY and CDR2 SVGEGT. The CDR3, as DNA: TGTGCCAGCAGTTCGGGGACTAGCGGGACCTACAATGAGCAGTTCTTC. Its translation is CASSSGTSGTYNEQFF.

This clonotype was picked up many times. CDR3 DNA: TGTGCCAGCAGTGAATTCGGAGGTAATCAGCCCCAGCATTTT. Its translation is CASSEFGGNQPQHF. The V call is TRBV25-1, the J call TRBJ1-5; no clear D gene. The CDR3 runs to 14 residues. V lost 1 base and J 4 bases, leaving 8 bases between the germline ends. Per germline, CDR1 MGHDK and CDR2 SYGVNS.

This clonotype was recorded at least ten times. The V and J genes are TRBV4-3 and TRBJ2-1; tentative D call: TRBD2 (6 bases). The CDR3 loop spans 17 amino acids. Germline CDR1 and CDR2: LGHNA and YSLEER. Trimming took 1 base from V and 2 from J, leaving 15 bases between them. CDR3 in DNA: TGCGCCAGCAGCCAAGGGGGGGTCCGGGGAACCTACAATGAGCAGTTCTTC. Amino acids: CASSQGGVRGTYNEQFF.

This chain links TRBV7-2 with TRBJ1-1, with no clear D. This CDR3 comprises 13 residues. The germline V gene has CDR1 SGHTA and CDR2 FQGNSA. V was trimmed by 11 bases and J by 2 bases, leaving 15 bases between them. Here the CDR3 reads CASLPQRNTEAFF. CDR3 DNA sequence: TGTGCCTCTCTACCCCAGAGAAACACTGAAGCTTTCTTT.

This clonotype showed up many times. The rearrangement links TRBV5-1 to TRBJ2-1; 9 bases align to TRBD2. V was pared by 7 bases and J by 7 bases, with 12 bases of the junction left unmatched. This CDR3 spans 15 amino acids. The germline CDR1 and CDR2 sequences are SGHRS and YFSETQ. CDR3 in amino acids: CASRAGGGRSNEQFF. The CDR3 bases are TGCGCCAGCCGCGCGGGGGGGGGGCGTTCAAATGAGCAGTTCTTC.

The rearrangement uses TRBV7-2 and TRBJ2-7; tentatively, D is TRBD1 (6 bases). With 4 bases removed from V and 0 bases from J, the gap between germline ends came to 13 bases. Germline-derived CDR1 and CDR2 are SGHTA and FQGNSA. CDR3 length: 15 amino acids. The CDR3: CASSSKDSSSYEQYF. The CDR3 region has the DNA TGTGCCAGCAGCTCTAAGGACAGCAGCTCCTACGAGCAGTACTTC.

The chain carries TRBV18 and TRBJ2-6; D is perhaps TRBD1 (6 bases). CDR3 length: 19 residues. The ends were cut back, 1 base at V and 3 bases at J, with 19 bases in the middle. Germline V gene lookup returns CDR1 KGHSH and CDR2 LQKENI. CDR3 sequence (DNA): TGTGCCAGCTCACCACTGGGACACAAGGGCCCCTATGGGGCCAACGTCCTGACTTTC. This translates into CASSPLGHKGPYGANVLTF.

The table lists this clonotype with a few counts. The chain is built from TRBV7-8 and TRBJ2-7, with D tentatively TRBD1 (5 bases). The CDR3 runs 14 residues. Trimming stripped 4 bases from V and 4 bases from J, with 14 bases between. CDR1 is SGHVS, CDR2 FQNEAQ, per germline. The DNA of the CDR3 is TGTGCCAGCAGCTCGCGACCAGGGTGGTACGAGCAGTACTTC. It encodes CASSSRPGWYEQYF.

This clonotype was seen repeatedly, ten times or more. The chain has TRBV29-1 and TRBJ2-1, with D perhaps TRBD2 (5 bases). Trimming stripped 3 bases from V and 10 bases from J, with 25 bases between. The CDR3 contains 16 residues. Germline lookup yields CDR1 SQVTM and CDR2 ANQGSEA. For the CDR3, the DNA is TGCAGCGTTGAGTCGCGAGGACTTTTCCCGAAATTGGAGCAGTTCTTC. It yields the protein CSVESRGLFPKLEQFF.

The chain is built from TRBV11-2 and TRBJ1-1; D ambiguous. CDR1 is SGHAT, CDR2 FQNNGV, per germline. Trimming took 3 bases from V and 0 from J, leaving 14 bases between them. This CDR3 contains 16 residues. The CDR3 DNA follows: TGTGCCAGCAGCTTGCCGATCAGTGATTTGAACACTGAAGCTTTCTTT. It translates to CASSLPISDLNTEAFF.

This clonotype was detected ten times or more. The chain carries TRBV5-1 and TRBJ2-2; 7 bases fit TRBD1. J gave up 5 bases and V 3 bases, and 7 bases lay outside the gene matches. This CDR3 has 15 residues. The V gene's germline CDR1 is SGHRS and CDR2 YFSETQ. CDR3 residues: CASSSGQKRTGELFF. In DNA form, the CDR3 reads TGCGCCAGCAGCTCGGGACAGAAGAGGACCGGGGAGCTGTTTTTT.